This T cell receptor beta chain emerged from a study of post-analysis software for immune sequencing data (dated by TCRdb to 2015 to 2017). Study-wide context: Relapsing-remitting, secondary progressive and progressive-relapsing multiple sclerosis were recorded as disease courses, and subtype annotation was lacking for some patients. A subset of samples was prepared in parallel using single-end sample barcoding, then pooled and co-amplified after Illumina adapter ligation. The multiple sclerosis patient repertoires were compared with under 13 previously published healthy control repertoires from donors aged 6 to 25 years.

The germline V gene sets CDR1 to LGHNA and CDR2 to YNFKEQ. Inclusive of the bounding cysteine and phenylalanine, the CDR3 is 17 residues long. Only CDR3 DNA is held: 51 bases, read in frame from base 1. Here V drops 1 base and J drops 5 bases, and the junction holds 13 bases not matched to any gene. To demonstrate the VDJtools post-analysis software, the study profiled TCR beta repertoires from the peripheral blood of some 13 young patients with multiple sclerosis. Multiple sclerosis patients were children and adolescents aged about 6 to 16 years. The investigation overall reported the following: Normalized Chao1 diversity was significantly lower in multiple sclerosis patients than controls, suggesting substantial peripheral T-cell clonal expansion. The multiple sclerosis patient group was slightly younger than the control group. Direct clustering with F measure showed strong co-clustering of samples prepared in the same batch, prompting a batch-effect correction. About 5 TRBV segments, including TRBV5-6, TRBV5-1 and TRBV20-1, were significantly more frequent in patients than controls.

The library was generated by PCR. The sequencer listed for this sample is Illumina HiSeq 2500. Unique molecular identifiers were incorporated into TCR beta cDNA libraries to reduce PCR and sequencing biases. Roughly 500,000 cDNA molecules were obtained per 1 to 10 million input T cells, so each molecule approximated one T cell. Patient libraries were prepared and sequenced with the same protocol used for the earlier healthy control dataset. Within a given batch, samples were prepared together, multiplexed and sequenced on the same HiSeq lane. The paper's processing steps were these. Raw barcoded reads were processed with MIGEC, and single-read molecular identifier groups were discarded before consensus assembly and CDR3 extraction. Clonotype tables were post-analysed with VDJtools, and diversity was normalized by down-sampling all datasets to the smallest sample size. In repertoire overlap clustering, CDR3 amino acid sequences, but not nucleotide sequences, were matched to correct batch-related cross-sample contamination. The public reads were reprocessed in TCRdb via fastp at Q25 and MiXCR, keeping in-frame beta chains. Entries are consolidated by CDR3 protein sequence, retaining the most common genes and DNA. The V and J calls and clone size are TCRdb's, not the authors'. The sample table records hundreds of thousands of distinct CDR3 sequences; approximately 59% of these occur just once. The ten most abundant clones make up about 10% of the sample.

Concerning this clonotype: The target of this receptor is not known. Within one base of it there is no much larger clone, and no base qualities were kept.

This receptor was obtained from a girl aged 2-10 years with multiple sclerosis. The sequence links TRBV4-2 to TRBJ2-5; 7 bases in between match TRBD2. The sample taken for sequencing was blood. In nucleotides, the sequence is TGTGCCAGCAGCCAAGTTGCCGCTAGCGGTGGAATGGAGACCCAGTACTTC. Translated, this gives CASSQVAASGGMETQYF.